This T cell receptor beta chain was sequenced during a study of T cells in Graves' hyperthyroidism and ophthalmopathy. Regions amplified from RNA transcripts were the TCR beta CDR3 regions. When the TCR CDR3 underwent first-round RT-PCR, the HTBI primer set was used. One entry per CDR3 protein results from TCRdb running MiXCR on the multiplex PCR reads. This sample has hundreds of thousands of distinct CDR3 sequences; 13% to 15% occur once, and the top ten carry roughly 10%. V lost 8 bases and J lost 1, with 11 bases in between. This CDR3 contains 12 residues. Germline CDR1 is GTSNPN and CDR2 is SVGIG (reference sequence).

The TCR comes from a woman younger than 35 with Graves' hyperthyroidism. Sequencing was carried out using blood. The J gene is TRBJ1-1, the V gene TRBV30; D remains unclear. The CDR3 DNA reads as TGTGCCCGGACGGGAGAGAACACTGAAGCTTTCTTT. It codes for CARTGENTEAFF.